The 5 T cell receptor beta chains below were found in one sample sequenced in a study of T cell responses to AZD1222 COVID-19 vaccine (dated by TCRdb to the early 2020s). What the time point label conveys for this sample: baseline before first vaccination. The library was prepared using the immunoSEQ multiplex PCR assay. TCRdb mirrors the immuneACCESS table, restricted to in-frame sequences. Some clones are absent from its copies; in checked studies, under half trace to an unresolved V gene, and the reason for the others is unknown. Here the sample has fewer than 250,000 clones; roughly 92% occur a single time. The biggest ten clones account for 1% to 1.5% of the sample. The specimen was peripheral blood, collected on day 0 of AZD1222 vaccination. The source of these receptors is an adult in good health.

The chain combines TRBV5-1 with TRBJ2-2; D possibly corresponds to TRBD2 (5 bases). The length of the CDR3 is 15 residues. The V and J ends lost 1 base and 6 bases respectively, with 13 bases between them. Germline assignment: CDR1 SGHRS and CDR2 YFSETQ. The DNA for the CDR3 is TGCGCCAGCAGCTTGACAGAGGGTACATCCGGGGAGCTGTTTTTT. It codes for CASSLTEGTSGELFF.

This clone was seen only once. The chain combines TRBV10-3 with TRBJ2-1; D call uncertain. V was shortened by 4 bases and J by 0 bases, with 7 bases between the two germline ends. In germline, CDR1 is ENHRY, CDR2 SYGVKD. The CDR3 length is 14 residues. CDR3 sequence: CAISATSSYNEQFF. The CDR3 DNA sequence: TGTGCCATCAGTGCCACCAGCTCCTACAATGAGCAGTTCTTC.

V gene TRBV18 combines with J gene TRBJ1-1; D is undetermined. Per germline, CDR1 KGHSH and CDR2 LQKENI. CDR3 length: 14 residues. V was clipped by 0 bases and J by 4 bases, with 9 bases between them. CDR3 loop: CASSPPNLSTEAFF. The CDR3 nucleotides are TGTGCCAGCTCACCACCGAACTTGAGCACTGAAGCTTTCTTT.

The chain carries TRBV5-6 and TRBJ2-5, with a tentative D call TRBD2 (6 bases). The CDR3 has 15 residues. CDR1 and CDR2 (germline): SGHDT, YYEEEE. V lost 0 bases and J lost 5, with 14 bases in between. DNA for the CDR3: TGTGCCAGCAGCTTGGATCTGGGTAGCGGTGAGACCCAGTACTTC. Amino acid sequence: CASSLDLGSGETQYF.

The V call is TRBV7-9, the J call TRBJ2-6, with TRBD1 identical over 9 bases. Germline CDR1 SEHNR, CDR2 FQNEAQ (reference sequence). V lost 0 bases, J lost 0 bases, and 3 bases stayed unmatched. CDR3 length: 18 amino acids. DNA for the CDR3: TGTGCCAGCAGCTTAGCGGGACAGGGATTCTCTGGGGCCAACGTCCTGACTTTC. It yields the protein CASSLAGQGFSGANVLTF.